This entry describes one T cell receptor (beta chain). The sample belongs to a study of blood T cell repertoires in COVID-19. For the study at large: Samples came from the United States, Italy and Spain, spanning acute and convalescent COVID-19. PBMCs, B-cell-depleted T cells, or T cells were the source of the cDNA or gDNA that made up the material.

As handled by the study authors: Estimated nucleated cell counts came from reference gene primer amplification. Libraries were prepared by immunoSEQ multiplex PCR; TCRdb keeps only in-frame clonotypes and omits some of them. The DNA was the basis for D and trimming; V, J and clone size are from that table. The repertoire has over 100,000 clones, about four fifths of them found once; the top ten carry almost 8.5%. This CDR3 contains 16 residues. Per germline, CDR1 SGHTA and CDR2 FQGNSA. The ends lost 3 bases at V and 5 bases at J; junction bases unmatched: 9. The sample was peripheral blood. The origin of this receptor is an older woman with active or convalescent COVID-19. The chain is built from TRBV7-2 and TRBJ1-4, with 7 bases that match TRBD1. CDR3: CASSLRGAGGNEKLFF. DNA of the CDR3: TGTGCCAGCAGCTTGCGGGGGGCAGGGGGAAATGAAAAACTGTTTTTT.